The entry below gives a single T cell receptor (beta chain) sequence along with its context. As yet, its antigen is unknown. This sample was included in a study of T cell responses to AZD1222 COVID-19 vaccine. Regarding the study as a whole: The span of vaccine-associated CD4 TCRs extended across spike, with dominance at 160-218 and 743-854. No day 14 peak samples; only post-peak repertoires were characterized. Breadth and depth of Spike-specific TCRs rose after two AZD1222 doses.

The CDR3 covers 14 residues. V lost 2 bases, J lost 3 bases, and 8 bases lay in between. Germline CDR1 and CDR2: MNHEY and SMNVEV (reference sequence). Produced via immunoSEQ multiplex PCR; TCRdb's table is partial and in-frame only. The sample yields about 180,000 clones, 85% to 90% seen once. Sequenced material: peripheral blood, taken 28 days after the second AZD1222 dose. The rearrangement uses TRBV27 and TRBJ1-5; weak D call: TRBD1 (6 bases). The clonotype was recovered from an adult who received the AZD1222 COVID-19 vaccine. DNA of the CDR3: TGTGCCAGCAGTTTAAACAGGGCCAATCAGCCCCAGCATTTT. Translated, it gives CASSLNRANQPQHF.